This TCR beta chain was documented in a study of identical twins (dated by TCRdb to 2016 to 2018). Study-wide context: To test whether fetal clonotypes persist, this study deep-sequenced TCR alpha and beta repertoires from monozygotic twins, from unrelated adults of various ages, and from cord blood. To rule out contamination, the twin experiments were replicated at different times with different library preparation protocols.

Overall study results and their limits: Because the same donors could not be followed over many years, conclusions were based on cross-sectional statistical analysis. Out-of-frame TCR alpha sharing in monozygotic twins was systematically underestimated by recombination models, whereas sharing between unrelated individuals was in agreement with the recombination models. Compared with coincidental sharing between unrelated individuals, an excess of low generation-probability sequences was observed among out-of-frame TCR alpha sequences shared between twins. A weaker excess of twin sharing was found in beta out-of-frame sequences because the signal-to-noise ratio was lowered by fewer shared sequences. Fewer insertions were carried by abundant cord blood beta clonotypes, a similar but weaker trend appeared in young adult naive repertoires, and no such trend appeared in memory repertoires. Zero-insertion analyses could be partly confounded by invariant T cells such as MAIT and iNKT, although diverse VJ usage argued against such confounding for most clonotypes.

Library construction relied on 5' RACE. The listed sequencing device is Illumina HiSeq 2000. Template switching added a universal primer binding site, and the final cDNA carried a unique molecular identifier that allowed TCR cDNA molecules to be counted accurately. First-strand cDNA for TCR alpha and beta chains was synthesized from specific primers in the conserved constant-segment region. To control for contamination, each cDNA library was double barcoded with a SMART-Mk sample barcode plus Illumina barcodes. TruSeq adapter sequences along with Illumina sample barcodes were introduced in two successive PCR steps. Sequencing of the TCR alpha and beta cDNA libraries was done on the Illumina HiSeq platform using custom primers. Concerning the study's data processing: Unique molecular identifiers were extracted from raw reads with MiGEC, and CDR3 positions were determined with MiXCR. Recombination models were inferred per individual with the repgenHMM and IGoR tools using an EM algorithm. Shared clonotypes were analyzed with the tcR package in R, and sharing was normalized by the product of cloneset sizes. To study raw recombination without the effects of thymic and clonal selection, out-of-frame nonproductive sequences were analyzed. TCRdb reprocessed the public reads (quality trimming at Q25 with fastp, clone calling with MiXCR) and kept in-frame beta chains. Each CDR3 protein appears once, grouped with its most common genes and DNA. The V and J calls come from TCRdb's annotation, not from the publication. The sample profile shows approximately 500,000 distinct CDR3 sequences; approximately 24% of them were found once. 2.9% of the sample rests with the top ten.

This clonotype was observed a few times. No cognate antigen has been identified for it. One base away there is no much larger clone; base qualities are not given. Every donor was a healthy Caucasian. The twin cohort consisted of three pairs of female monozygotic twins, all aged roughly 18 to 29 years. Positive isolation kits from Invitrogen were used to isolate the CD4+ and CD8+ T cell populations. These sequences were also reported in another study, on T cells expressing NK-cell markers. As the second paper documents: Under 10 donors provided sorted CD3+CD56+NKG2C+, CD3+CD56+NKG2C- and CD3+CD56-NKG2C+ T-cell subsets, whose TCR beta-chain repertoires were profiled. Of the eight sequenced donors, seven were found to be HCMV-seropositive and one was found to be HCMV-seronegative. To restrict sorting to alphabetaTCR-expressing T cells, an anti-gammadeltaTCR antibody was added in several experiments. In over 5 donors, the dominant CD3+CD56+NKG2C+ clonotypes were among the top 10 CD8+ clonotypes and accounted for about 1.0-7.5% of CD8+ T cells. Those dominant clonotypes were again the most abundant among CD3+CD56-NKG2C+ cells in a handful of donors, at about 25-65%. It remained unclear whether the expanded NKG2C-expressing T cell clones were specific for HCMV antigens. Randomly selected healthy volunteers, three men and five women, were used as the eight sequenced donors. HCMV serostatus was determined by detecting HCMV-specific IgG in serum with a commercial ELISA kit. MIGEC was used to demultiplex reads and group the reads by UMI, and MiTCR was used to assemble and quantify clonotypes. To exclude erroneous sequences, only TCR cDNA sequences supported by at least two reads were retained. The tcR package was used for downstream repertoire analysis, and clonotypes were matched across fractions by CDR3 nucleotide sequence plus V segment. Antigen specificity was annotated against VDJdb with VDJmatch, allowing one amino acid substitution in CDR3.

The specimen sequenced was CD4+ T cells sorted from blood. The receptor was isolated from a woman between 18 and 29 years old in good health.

CDR3 loop: CASSLRRAADTQYF. In nucleotide form, the sequence is TGTGCCAGCAGCCTTAGAAGGGCGGCAGATACGCAGTATTTT. The chain links TRBV11-1 with TRBJ2-3, with the D gene too uncertain to name. From cysteine to phenylalanine, the CDR3 is 14 amino acids long. Here the CDR3 DNA is all that survives: 42 bases in frame from base 1. V sheds 5 bases and J sheds 4 bases, leaving 13 bases between their ends. The germline V gene (reference sequence) gives CDR1 as SGHAT and CDR2 as FQDESV.